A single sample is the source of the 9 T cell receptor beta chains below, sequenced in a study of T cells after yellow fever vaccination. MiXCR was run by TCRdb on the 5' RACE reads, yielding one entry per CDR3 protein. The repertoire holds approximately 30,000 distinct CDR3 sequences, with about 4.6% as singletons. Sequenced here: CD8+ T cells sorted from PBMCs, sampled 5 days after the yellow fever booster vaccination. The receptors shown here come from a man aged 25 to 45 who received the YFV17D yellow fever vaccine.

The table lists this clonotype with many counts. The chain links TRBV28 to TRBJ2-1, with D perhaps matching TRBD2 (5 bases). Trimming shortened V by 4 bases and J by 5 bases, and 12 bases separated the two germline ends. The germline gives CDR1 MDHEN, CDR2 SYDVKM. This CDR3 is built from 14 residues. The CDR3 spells CASSSGLGDNEQFF. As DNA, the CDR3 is TGTGCCAGCAGTTCGGGGTTGGGTGACAATGAGCAGTTCTTC.

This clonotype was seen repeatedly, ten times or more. The CDR3 loop reads CASSQAVAVEQYF. DNA of the CDR3: TGCGCCAGCAGCCAAGCGGTTGCCGTGGAGCAGTACTTC. V gene TRBV4-3 combines with J gene TRBJ2-7, with unresolved D. Germline CDR1 is LGHNA and CDR2 is YSLEER. The V and J ends lost 1 base and 7 bases respectively, with 11 bases between them. The CDR3 totals 13 residues.

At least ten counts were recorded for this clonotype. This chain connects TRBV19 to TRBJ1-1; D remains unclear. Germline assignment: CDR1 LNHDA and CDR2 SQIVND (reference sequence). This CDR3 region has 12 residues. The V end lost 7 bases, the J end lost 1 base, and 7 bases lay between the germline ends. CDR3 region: CASISGNTEAFF. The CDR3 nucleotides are TGTGCCAGTATTTCGGGGAACACTGAAGCTTTCTTT.

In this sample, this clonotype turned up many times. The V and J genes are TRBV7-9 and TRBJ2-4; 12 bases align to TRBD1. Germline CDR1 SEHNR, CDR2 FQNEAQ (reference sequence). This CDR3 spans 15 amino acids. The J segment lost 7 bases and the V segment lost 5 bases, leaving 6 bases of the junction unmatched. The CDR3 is CASSPGQGAVNIQYF. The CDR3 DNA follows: TGTGCCAGCAGCCCGGGACAGGGGGCAGTTAACATTCAGTACTTC.

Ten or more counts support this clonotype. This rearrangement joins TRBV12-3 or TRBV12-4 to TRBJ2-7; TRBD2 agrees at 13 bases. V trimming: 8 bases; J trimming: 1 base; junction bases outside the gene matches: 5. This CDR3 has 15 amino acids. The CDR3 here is CASRTSGSGSYEQYF. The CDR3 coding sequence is TGTGCCAGCCGGACTAGCGGGAGCGGTTCCTACGAGCAGTACTTC.

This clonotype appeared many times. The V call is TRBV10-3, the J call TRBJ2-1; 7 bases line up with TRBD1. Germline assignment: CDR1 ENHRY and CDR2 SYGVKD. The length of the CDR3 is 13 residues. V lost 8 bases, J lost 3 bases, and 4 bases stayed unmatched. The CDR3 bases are TGTGCCATCCGACGGGACAGCTACAATGAGCAGTTCTTC. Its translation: CAIRRDSYNEQFF.

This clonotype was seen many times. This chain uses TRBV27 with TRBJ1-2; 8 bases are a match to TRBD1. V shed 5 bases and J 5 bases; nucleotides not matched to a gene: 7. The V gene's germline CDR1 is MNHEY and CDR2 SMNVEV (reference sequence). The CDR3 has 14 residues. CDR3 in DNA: TGTGCCAGCAGTCCCGGGACAGGTTTTTATGGCTACACCTTC. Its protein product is CASSPGTGFYGYTF.

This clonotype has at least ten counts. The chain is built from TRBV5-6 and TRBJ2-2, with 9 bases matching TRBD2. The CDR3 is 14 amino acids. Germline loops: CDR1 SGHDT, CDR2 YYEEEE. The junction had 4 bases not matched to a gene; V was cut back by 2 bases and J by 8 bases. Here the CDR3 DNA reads TGTGCCAGCAGCTTCGGGACTAGCTCAGGGGAGCTGTTTTTT. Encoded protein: CASSFGTSSGELFF.

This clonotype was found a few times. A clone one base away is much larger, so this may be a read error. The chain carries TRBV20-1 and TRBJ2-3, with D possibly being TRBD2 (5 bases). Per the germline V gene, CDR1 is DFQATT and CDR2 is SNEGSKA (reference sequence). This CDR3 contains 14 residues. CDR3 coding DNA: TGCAGTGCTAGACTGCGGGCAGACGGGGATACGCATTATTTT. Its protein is CSARLRADGDTHYF.